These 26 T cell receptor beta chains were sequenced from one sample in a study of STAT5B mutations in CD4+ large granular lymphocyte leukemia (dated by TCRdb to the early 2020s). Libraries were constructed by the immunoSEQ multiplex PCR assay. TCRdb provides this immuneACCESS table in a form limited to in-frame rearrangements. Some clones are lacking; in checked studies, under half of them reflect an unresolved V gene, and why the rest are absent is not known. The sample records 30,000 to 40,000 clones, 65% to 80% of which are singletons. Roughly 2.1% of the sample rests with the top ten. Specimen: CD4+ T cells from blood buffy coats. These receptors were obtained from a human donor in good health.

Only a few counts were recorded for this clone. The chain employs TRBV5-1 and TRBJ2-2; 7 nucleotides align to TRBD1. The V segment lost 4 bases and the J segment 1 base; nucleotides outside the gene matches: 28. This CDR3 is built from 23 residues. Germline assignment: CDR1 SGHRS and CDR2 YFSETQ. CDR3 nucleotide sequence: TGCGCCAGCAGCCCGCGGACAAAGGGGGCGTCTTTCGGCGCCAGAAAGAACACCGGGGAGCTGTTTTTT. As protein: CASSPRTKGASFGARKNTGELFF. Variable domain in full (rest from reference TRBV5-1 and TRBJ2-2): KAGVTQTPRYLIKTRGQQVTLSCSPISGHRSVSWYQQTPGQGLQFLFEYFSETQRNKGNFPGRFSGRQFSNSRSEMNVSTLELGDSALYLCASSPRTKGASFGARKNTGELFFGEGSRLTVL.

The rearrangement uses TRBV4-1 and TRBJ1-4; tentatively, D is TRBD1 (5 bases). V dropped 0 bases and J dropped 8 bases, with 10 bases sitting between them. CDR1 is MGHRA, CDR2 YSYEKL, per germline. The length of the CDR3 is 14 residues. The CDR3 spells CASSQEGGTEKLFF. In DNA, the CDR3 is TGCGCCAGCAGCCAAGAGGGGGGGACGGAAAAACTGTTTTTT.

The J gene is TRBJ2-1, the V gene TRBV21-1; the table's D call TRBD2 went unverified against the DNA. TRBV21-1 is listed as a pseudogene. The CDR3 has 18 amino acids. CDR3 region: CASSKGGVWELKDNEQFF. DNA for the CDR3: TGTGCCAGCAGCAAAGGAGGTGTGTGGGAGTTAAAGGACAATGAGCAGTTCTTC.

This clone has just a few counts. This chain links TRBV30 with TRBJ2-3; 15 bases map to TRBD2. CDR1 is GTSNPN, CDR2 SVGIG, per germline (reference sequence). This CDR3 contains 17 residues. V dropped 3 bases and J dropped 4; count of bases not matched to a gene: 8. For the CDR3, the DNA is TGTGCCTGGAGCCCCGGACTAGCGGGGGGGCGGGCAGATACGCAGTATTTT. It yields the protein CAWSPGLAGGRADTQYF.

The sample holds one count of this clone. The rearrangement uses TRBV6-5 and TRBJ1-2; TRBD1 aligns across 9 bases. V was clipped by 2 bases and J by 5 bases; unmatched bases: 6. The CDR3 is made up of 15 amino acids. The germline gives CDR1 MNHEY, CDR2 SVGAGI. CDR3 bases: TGTGCCAGCAGTTACCCCGAACAGGGGGCATATGGCTACACCTTC. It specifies CASSYPEQGAYGYTF.

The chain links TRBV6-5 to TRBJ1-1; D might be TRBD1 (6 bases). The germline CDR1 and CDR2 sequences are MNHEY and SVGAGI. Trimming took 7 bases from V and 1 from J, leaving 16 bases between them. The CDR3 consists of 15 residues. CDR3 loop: CASNEGGVPNTEAFF. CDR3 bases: TGTGCCAGCAATGAGGGGGGGGTACCGAACACTGAAGCTTTCTTT.

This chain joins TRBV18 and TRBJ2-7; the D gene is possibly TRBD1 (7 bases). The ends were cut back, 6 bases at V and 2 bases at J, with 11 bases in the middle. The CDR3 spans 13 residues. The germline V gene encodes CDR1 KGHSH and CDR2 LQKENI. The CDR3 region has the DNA TGTGCCAGCTCGGGCAGGGGGGCCTACGAGCAGTACTTC. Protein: CASSGRGAYEQYF.

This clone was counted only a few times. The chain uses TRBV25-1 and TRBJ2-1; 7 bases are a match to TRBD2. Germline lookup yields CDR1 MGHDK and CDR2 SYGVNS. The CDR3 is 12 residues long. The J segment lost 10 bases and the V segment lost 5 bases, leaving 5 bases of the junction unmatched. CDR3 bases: TGTGCCAGCAGTACTAGCGCTCCCGAGCAGTTCTTC. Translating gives CASSTSAPEQFF. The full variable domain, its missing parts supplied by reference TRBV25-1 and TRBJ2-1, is EADIYQTPRYLVIGTGKKITLECSQTMGHDKMYWYQQDPGMELHLIHYSYGVNSTEKGDLSSESTVSRIRTEHFPLTLESARPSHTSQYLCASSTSAPEQFFGPGTRLTVL.

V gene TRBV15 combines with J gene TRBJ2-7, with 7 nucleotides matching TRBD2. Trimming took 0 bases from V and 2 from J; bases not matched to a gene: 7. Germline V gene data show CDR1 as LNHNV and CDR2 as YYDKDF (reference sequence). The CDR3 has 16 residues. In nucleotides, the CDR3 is TGTGCCACCAGCAGAGAGGCTAGCGGAAGCCCCTACGAGCAGTACTTC. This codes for CATSREASGSPYEQYF.

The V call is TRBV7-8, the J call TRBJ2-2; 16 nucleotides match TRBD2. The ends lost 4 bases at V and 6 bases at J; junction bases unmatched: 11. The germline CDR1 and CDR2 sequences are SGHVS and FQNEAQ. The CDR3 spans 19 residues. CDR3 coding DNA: TGTGCCAGCAGCTCGCGGGGACTAGCGGGGGGGCCGAGGGCCGGGGAGCTGTTTTTT. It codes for CASSSRGLAGGPRAGELFF.

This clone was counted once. The DNA of the CDR3 is TGTGCCAGCTCACAAGTGGGTCCCCCGTACTCCTACGAGCAGTACTTC. Translating gives CASSQVGPPYSYEQYF. The gene calls are TRBV18 and TRBJ2-7; no definite D call. The germline CDR1 and CDR2 sequences are KGHSH and LQKENI. This CDR3 comprises 16 residues. Trimming removed 4 bases from V and 0 bases from J, with 16 bases in between.

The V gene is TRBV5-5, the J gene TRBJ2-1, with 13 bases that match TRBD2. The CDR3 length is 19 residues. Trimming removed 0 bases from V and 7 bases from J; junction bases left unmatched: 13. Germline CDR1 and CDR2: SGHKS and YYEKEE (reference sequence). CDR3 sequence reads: CASSLAGTSGTPKDNEQFF. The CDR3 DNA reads TGTGCCAGCAGCTTGGCCGGGACTAGCGGGACCCCGAAAGATAATGAGCAGTTCTTC.

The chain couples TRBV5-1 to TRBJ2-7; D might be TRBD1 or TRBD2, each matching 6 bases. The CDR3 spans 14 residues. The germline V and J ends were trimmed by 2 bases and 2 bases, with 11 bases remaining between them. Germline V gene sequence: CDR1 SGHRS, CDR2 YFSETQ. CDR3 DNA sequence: TGCGCCAGCAGCTTTGATAGGGGGGCCTACGAGCAGTACTTC. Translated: CASSFDRGAYEQYF.

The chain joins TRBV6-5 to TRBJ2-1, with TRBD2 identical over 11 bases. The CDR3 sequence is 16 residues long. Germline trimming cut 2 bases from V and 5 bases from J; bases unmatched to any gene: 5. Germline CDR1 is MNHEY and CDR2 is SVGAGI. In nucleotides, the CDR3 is TGTGCCAGCAGTTACGCCACTAGCGGGGGACACAATGAGCAGTTCTTC. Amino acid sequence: CASSYATSGGHNEQFF.

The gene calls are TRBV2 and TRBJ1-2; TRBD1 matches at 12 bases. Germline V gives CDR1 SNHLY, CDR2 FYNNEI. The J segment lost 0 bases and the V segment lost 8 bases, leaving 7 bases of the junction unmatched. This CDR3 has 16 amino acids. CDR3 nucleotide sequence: TGTGCCAGCGATCGGGACAGGGGGCCCTCTAACTATGGCTACACCTTC. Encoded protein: CASDRDRGPSNYGYTF.

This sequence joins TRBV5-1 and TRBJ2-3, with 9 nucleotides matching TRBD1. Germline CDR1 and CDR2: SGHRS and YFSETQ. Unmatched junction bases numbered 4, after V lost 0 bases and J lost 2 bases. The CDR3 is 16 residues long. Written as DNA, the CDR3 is TGCGCCAGCAGCTTGGGGGGGGACAGGGACACAGATACGCAGTATTTT. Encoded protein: CASSLGGDRDTDTQYF.

The CDR3 loop reads CASSRWEGTNTGELFF. The DNA for the CDR3 is TGCGCCAGCAGCCGGTGGGAAGGGACGAACACCGGGGAGCTGTTTTTT. The V gene is TRBV4-1, the J gene TRBJ2-2; unclear D gene. The CDR3 is 16 residues long. CDR1 and CDR2 from the germline V gene are MGHRA and YSYEKL. The ends were cut back, 4 bases at V and 0 bases at J, with 12 bases in the middle.

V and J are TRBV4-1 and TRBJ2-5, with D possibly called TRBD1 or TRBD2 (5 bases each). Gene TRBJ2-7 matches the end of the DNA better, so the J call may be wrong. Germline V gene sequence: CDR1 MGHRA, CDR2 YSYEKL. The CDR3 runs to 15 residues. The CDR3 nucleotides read TGCGCCAGCAGCCAAGAACTGGGACGCTCCTACGAGCAGTACTTC. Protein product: CASSQELGRSYEQYF.

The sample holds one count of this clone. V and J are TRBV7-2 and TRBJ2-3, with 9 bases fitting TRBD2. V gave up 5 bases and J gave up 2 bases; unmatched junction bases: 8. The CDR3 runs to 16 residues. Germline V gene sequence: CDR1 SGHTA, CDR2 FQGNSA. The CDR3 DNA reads TGTGCCAGCAGCCCGCGGACTAGCGCAAACACAGATACGCAGTATTTT. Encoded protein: CASSPRTSANTDTQYF.

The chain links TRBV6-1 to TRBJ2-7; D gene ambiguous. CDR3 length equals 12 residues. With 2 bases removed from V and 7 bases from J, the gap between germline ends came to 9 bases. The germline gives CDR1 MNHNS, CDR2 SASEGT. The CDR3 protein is CASSETATEQYF. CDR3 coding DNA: TGTGCCAGCAGTGAAACGGCTACAGAGCAGTACTTC.

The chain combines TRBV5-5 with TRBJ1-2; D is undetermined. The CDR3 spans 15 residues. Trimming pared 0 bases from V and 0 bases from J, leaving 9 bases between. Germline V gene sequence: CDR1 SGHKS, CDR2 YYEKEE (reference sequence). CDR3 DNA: TGTGCCAGCAGCTTGGAGGGCGGTTCTAACTATGGCTACACCTTC. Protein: CASSLEGGSNYGYTF.

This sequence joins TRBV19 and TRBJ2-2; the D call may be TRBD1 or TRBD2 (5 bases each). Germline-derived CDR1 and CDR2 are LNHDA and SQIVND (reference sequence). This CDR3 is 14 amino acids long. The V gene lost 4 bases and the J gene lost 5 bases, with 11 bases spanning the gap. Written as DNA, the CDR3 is TGTGCCAGTAGTACGGGGACGGGGACCGGGGAGCTGTTTTTT. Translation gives CASSTGTGTGELFF.

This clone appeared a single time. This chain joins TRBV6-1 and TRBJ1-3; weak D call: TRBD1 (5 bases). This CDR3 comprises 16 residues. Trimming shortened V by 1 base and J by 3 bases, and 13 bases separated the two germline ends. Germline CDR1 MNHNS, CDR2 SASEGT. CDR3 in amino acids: CASSEEMGVRGNTIYF. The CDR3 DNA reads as TGTGCCAGCAGTGAAGAGATGGGGGTCCGTGGAAACACCATATATTTT.

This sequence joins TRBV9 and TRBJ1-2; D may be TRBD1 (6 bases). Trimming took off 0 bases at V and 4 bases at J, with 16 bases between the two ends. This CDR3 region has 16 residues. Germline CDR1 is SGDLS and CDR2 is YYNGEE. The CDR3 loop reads CASSVGAGEAVYGYTF. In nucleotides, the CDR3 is TGTGCCAGCAGCGTAGGGGCAGGGGAGGCTGTCTATGGCTACACCTTC.

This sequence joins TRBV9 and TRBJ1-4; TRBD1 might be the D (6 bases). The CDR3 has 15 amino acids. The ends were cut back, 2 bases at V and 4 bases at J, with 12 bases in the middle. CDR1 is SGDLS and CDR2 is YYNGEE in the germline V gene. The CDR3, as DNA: TGTGCCAGCAGCGTGGGGGGCAGGCGTAATGAAAAACTGTTTTTT. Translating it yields CASSVGGRRNEKLFF.

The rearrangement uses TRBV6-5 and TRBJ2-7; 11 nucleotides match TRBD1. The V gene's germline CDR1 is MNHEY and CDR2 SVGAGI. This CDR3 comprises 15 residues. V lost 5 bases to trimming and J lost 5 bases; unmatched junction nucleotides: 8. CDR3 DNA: TGTGCCAGCAGTACCCTCCGGACAGGGGGCAACGAGCAGTACTTC. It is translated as CASSTLRTGGNEQYF.